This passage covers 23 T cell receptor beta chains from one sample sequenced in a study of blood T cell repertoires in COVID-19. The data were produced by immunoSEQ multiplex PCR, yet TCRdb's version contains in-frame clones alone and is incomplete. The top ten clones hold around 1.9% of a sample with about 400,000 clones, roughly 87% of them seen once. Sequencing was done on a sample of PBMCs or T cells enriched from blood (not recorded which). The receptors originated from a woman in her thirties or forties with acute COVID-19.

CDR3 nucleotide sequence: TGTGCCAGTAGCTTAAGACAGACTTTTGAAGCTTTCTTT. It codes for CASSLRQTFEAFF. The chain employs TRBV19 and TRBJ1-1; TRBD1 is a possible D gene (5 bases). V lost 6 bases to trimming and J lost 7 bases, with 15 bases between them. CDR1 and CDR2 (germline): LNHDA, SQIVND (reference sequence). The CDR3 sequence is 13 residues long.

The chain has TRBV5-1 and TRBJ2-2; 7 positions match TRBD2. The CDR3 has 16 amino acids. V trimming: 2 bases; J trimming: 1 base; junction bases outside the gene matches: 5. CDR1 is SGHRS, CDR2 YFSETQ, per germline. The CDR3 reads CASSFRTGGNTGELFF. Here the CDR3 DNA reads TGCGCCAGCAGCTTTAGGACGGGGGGGAACACCGGGGAGCTGTTTTTT. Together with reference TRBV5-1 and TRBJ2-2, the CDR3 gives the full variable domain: KAGVTQTPRYLIKTRGQQVTLSCSPISGHRSVSWYQQTPGQGLQFLFEYFSETQRNKGNFPGRFSGRQFSNSRSEMNVSTLELGDSALYLCASSFRTGGNTGELFFGEGSRLTVL.

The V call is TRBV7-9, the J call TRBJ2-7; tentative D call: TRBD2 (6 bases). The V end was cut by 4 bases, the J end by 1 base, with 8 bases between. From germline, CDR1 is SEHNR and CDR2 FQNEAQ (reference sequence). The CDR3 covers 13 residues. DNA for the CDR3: TGTGCCAGCAGCTCAGGACTATCCTACGAGCAGTACTTC. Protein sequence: CASSSGLSYEQYF.

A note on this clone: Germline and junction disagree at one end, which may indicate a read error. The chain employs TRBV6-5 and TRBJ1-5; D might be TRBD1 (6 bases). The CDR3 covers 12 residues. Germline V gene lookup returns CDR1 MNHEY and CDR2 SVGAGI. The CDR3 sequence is CASSDSDRPQHF. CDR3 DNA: TGTGCCAGCAGTGACTCGGACAGGCCCCAGCATTTT.

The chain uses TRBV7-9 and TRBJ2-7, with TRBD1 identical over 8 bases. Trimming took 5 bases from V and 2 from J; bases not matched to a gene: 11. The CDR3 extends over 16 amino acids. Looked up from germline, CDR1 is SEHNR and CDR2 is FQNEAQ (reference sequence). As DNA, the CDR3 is TGTGCCAGCAGCCCCCGAAGGGACAGGAGCCCCTACGAGCAGTACTTC. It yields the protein CASSPRRDRSPYEQYF.

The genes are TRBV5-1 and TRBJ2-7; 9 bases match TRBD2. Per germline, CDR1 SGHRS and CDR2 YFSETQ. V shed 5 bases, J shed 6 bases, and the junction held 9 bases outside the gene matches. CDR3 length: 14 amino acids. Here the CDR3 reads CASSSGTSIGEQYF. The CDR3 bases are TGCGCCAGCAGTTCCGGGACTAGCATAGGCGAGCAGTACTTC.

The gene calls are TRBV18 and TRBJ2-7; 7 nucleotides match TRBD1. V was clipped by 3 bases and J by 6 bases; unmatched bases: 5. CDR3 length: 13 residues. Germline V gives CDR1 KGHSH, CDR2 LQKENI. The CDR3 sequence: CASSPDRRSEQYF. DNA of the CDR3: TGTGCCAGCTCACCGGACAGGCGGTCCGAGCAGTACTTC.

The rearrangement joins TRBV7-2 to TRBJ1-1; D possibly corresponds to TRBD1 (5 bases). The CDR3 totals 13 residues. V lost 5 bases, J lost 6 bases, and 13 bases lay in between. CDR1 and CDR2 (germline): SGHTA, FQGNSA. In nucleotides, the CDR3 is TGTGCCAGCAGCGTAACCAGGGTTTCTGAAGCTTTCTTT. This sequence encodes CASSVTRVSEAFF.

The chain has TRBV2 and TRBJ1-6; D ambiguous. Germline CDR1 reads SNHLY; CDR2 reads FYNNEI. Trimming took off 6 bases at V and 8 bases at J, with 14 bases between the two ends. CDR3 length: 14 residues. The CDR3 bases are TGTGCCAGCAGCAGGAAAAATTCTGATTCACCCCTCCACTTT. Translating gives CASSRKNSDSPLHF.

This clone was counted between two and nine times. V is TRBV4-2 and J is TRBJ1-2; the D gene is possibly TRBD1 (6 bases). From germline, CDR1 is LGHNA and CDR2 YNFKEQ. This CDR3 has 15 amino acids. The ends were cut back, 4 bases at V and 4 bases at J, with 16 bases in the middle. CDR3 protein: CASSPDPGQPYGYTF. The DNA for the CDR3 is TGTGCCAGCAGCCCAGACCCCGGACAGCCCTATGGCTACACCTTC.

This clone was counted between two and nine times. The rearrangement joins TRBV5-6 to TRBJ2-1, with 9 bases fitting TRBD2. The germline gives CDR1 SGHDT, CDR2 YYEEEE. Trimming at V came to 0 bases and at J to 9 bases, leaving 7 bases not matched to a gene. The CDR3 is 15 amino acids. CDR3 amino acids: CASSLAAGGRSEQFF. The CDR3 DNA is TGTGCCAGCAGCTTGGCGGCGGGGGGGCGTAGTGAGCAGTTCTTC.

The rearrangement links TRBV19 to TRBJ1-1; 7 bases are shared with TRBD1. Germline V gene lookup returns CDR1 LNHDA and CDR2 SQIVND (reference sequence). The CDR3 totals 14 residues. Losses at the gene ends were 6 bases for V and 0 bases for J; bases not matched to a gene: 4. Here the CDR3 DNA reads TGTGCCAGTAGCCCGGACAGGTTGAACACTGAAGCTTTCTTT. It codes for CASSPDRLNTEAFF.

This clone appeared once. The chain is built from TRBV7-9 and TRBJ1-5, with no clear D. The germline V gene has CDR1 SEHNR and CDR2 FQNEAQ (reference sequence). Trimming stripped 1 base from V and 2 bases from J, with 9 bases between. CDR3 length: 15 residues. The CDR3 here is CASSLDGQGNQPQHF. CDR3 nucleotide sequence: TGTGCCAGCAGCTTAGATGGGCAGGGCAATCAGCCCCAGCATTTT.

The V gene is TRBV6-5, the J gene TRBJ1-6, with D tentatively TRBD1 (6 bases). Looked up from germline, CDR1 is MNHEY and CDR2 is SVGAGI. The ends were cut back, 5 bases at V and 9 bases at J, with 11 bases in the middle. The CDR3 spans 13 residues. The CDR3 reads CASSRQAGSPLHF. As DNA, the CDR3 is TGTGCCAGCAGTCGACAGGCCGGTTCACCCCTCCACTTT.

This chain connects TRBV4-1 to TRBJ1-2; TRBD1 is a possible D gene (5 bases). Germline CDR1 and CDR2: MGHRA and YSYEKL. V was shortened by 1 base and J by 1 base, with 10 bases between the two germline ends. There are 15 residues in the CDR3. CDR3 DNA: TGCGCCAGCAGCCAAGTGGGGGGTCGTAACTATGGCTACACCTTC. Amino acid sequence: CASSQVGGRNYGYTF.

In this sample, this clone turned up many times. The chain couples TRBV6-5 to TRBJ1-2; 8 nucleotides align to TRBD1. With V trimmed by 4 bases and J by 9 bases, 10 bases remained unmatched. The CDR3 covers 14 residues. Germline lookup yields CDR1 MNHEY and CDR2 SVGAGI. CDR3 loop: CASSLRGTGGRYTF. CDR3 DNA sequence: TGTGCCAGCAGTTTACGTGGGACAGGTGGTCGCTACACCTTC.

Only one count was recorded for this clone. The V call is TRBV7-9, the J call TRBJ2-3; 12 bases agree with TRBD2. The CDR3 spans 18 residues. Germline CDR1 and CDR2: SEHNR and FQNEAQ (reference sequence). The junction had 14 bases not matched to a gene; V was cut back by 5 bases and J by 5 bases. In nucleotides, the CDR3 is TGTGCCAGCAGCCATACAGGAGGGGCTAGCGGGGGGGTAGATACGCAGTATTTT. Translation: CASSHTGGASGGVDTQYF. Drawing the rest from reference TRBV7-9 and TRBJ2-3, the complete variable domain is DTGVSQNPRHKITKRGQNVTFRCDPISEHNRLYWYRQTLGQGPEFLTYFQNEAQLEKSRLLSDRFSAERPKGSFSTLEIQRTEQGDSAMYLCASSHTGGASGGVDTQYFGPGTRLTVL.

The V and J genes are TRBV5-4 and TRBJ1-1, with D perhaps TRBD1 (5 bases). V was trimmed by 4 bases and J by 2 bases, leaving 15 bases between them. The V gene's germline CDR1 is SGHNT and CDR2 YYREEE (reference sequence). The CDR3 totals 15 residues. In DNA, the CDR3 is TGTGCCAGCAGCCTGGGTGGACAACCAAACACTGAAGCTTTCTTT. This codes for CASSLGGQPNTEAFF.

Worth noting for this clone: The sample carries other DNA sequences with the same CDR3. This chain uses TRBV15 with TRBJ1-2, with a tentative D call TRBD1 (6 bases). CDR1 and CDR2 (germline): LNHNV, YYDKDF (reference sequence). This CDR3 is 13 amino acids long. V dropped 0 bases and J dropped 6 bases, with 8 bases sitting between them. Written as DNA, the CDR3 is TGTGCCACCAGCAGAGAAGAGGGGGATGGCTACACCTTC. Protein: CATSREEGDGYTF.

The CDR3 is CSVEDFLTGFNYGYTF. The CDR3 nucleotides read TGCAGCGTTGAAGATTTCCTTACAGGGTTCAACTATGGCTACACCTTC. This chain joins TRBV29-1 and TRBJ1-2; D is perhaps TRBD1 (6 bases). Germline V gives CDR1 SQVTM, CDR2 ANQGSEA. Deletions cut 0 bases from V and 2 bases from J, with 16 bases between. This CDR3 is built from 16 residues.

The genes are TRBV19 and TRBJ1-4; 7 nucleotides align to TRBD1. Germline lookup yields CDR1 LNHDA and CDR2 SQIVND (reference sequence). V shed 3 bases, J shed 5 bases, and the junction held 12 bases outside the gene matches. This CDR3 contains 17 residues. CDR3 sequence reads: CASSIGSGGIGNEKLFF. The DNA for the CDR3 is TGTGCCAGTAGTATTGGATCAGGGGGTATAGGGAATGAAAAACTGTTTTTT.

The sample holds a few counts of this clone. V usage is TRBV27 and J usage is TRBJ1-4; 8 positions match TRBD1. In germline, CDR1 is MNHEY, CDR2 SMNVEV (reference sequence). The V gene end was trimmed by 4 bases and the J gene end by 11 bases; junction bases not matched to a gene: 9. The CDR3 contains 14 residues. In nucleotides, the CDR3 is TGTGCCAGCAGTTCAACAGGGGGGACGCGGAAACTGTTTTTT. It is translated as CASSSTGGTRKLFF.

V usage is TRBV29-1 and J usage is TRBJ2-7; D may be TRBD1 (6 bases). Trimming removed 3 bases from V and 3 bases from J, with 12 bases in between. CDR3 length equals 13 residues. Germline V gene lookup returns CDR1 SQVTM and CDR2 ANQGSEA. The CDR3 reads CSVEDRDNYEQYF. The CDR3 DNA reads TGCAGCGTTGAGGACCGGGACAACTACGAGCAGTACTTC.